The next 24 T cell receptor beta chains were all read from a single sample in a study of blood T cell repertoires in COVID-19. Profiled with immunoSEQ multiplex PCR; TCRdb holds only in-frame clones, not every one. The sample shows a few hundred thousand clones, around 87% of them seen only once. Sequenced input: peripheral blood. These receptors all come from a man aged 50-59 years with active or convalescent COVID-19.

The chain links TRBV5-1 to TRBJ1-4; D gene unclear. CDR1 and CDR2 from the germline V gene are SGHRS and YFSETQ. The V gene lost 0 bases and the J gene lost 5 bases, with 11 bases spanning the gap. CDR3 length: 15 amino acids. The CDR3 coding sequence is TGCGCCAGCAGCTTGGACGGAGGAGAAAATGAAAAACTGTTTTTT. It codes for CASSLDGGENEKLFF.

This clone was observed once. Other DNA sequences in the sample encode the same CDR3. The CDR3 spells CASSPGTDNSPLHF. In nucleotides, the CDR3 is TGTGCCAGCTCACCCGGGACAGACAATTCACCCCTCCACTTT. This chain uses TRBV18 with TRBJ1-6; 7 nucleotides match TRBD1. Germline loops: CDR1 KGHSH, CDR2 LQKENI. The trim removed 3 bases at V and 7 bases at J, leaving 3 bases unmatched. The CDR3 loop spans 14 amino acids.

The chain carries TRBV3-1 (or the pseudogene TRBV3-2) and TRBJ2-2, with D unclear. The germline gives CDR1 LGHDT, CDR2 YNNKEL (reference sequence). The CDR3 sequence is 15 residues long. V lost 3 bases and J lost 0, with 8 bases in between. The CDR3 protein is CASSHGGANTGELFF. The CDR3 DNA reads as TGTGCCAGCAGCCACGGCGGCGCGAACACCGGGGAGCTGTTTTTT.

This chain links TRBV24-1 with TRBJ1-5; 9 positions match TRBD1. J was trimmed by 3 bases and V by 3 bases; bases with no gene match: 8. The CDR3 has 17 residues. Germline V gene sequence: CDR1 KGHDR, CDR2 SFDVKD. CDR3 sequence (DNA): TGTGCCACCAGTGATGCCGGGACAGGGTACCTCAATCAGCCCCAGCATTTT. Residues: CATSDAGTGYLNQPQHF.

The chain links TRBV6-2 or TRBV6-3 to TRBJ2-1; D unresolved. V lost 0 bases to trimming and J lost 8 bases, with 11 bases between them. The CDR3 contains 14 residues. Per germline, CDR1 MNHEY and CDR2 SVGEGT. DNA of the CDR3: TGTGCCAGCAGTTACTCCCTATCTATGGATGAGCAGTTCTTC. Translation: CASSYSLSMDEQFF.

In its sample, this clone was seen once. The chain employs TRBV7-9 and TRBJ2-2; D is possibly TRBD1 (6 bases). In germline, CDR1 is SEHNR, CDR2 FQNEAQ (reference sequence). CDR3 length equals 17 residues. V dropped 5 bases and J dropped 8 bases, with 24 bases sitting between them. Written as DNA, the CDR3 is TGTGCCAGCAGCCTAAGGGACACCCAACCGAACCGTGGGGAGCTGTTTTTT. As protein: CASSLRDTQPNRGELFF.

The chain carries TRBV11-2 and TRBJ2-1; 8 nucleotides line up with TRBD2. Germline V gene data show CDR1 as SGHAT and CDR2 as FQNNGV. This CDR3 has 16 residues. V was pared by 5 bases and J by 8 bases, with 14 bases of the junction left unmatched. DNA of the CDR3: TGTGCCAGCAGCCCCCGAGGGACTAGAACTTTTGATGAGCAGTTCTTC. Its protein is CASSPRGTRTFDEQFF. Based on the CDR3 plus reference TRBV11-2 and TRBJ2-1, the full variable domain is EAGVAQSPRYKIIEKRQSVAFWCNPISGHATLYWYQQILGQGPKLLIQFQNNGVVDDSQLPKDRFSAERLKGVDSTLKIQPAKLEDSAVYLCASSPRGTRTFDEQFFGPGTRLTVL.

In nucleotides, the CDR3 is TGCGCCAGCAGCGCAGGGGGGTGGACTGAAGCTTTCTTT. Translation: CASSAGGWTEAFF. The chain couples TRBV4-3 to TRBJ1-1, with TRBD1 identical over 7 bases. Germline assignment: CDR1 LGHNA and CDR2 YSLEER. J was trimmed by 5 bases and V by 5 bases; bases with no gene match: 5. This CDR3 contains 13 residues.

The chain recombines TRBV3-1 (or the pseudogene TRBV3-2) with TRBJ2-2; 11 nucleotides match TRBD2. CDR1 is LGHDT and CDR2 is YNNKEL in the germline V gene (reference sequence). With V trimmed by 3 bases and J by 2 bases, 2 bases remained unmatched. The CDR3 extends over 16 amino acids. CDR3 nucleotide sequence: TGTGCCAGCAGCCAGAGACTAGCGGGAAACACCGGGGAGCTGTTTTTT. It yields the protein CASSQRLAGNTGELFF.

The chain carries TRBV19 and TRBJ2-2, with 7 bases identical to TRBD1. Looked up from germline, CDR1 is LNHDA and CDR2 is SQIVND (reference sequence). This CDR3 region has 16 residues. The junction had 5 bases not matched to a gene; V was cut back by 3 bases and J by 1 base. CDR3 residues: CASSIHGQENTGELFF. In DNA form, the CDR3 reads TGTGCCAGTAGTATCCACGGACAGGAGAACACCGGGGAGCTGTTTTTT.

The J gene is TRBJ1-6, the V gene TRBV5-6, with a weak D call TRBD1 (6 bases). The CDR3 length is 16 residues. The ends were cut back, 1 base at V and 9 bases at J, with 17 bases in the middle. Germline V gives CDR1 SGHDT, CDR2 YYEEEE. CDR3 residues: CASSLLPGGGGSPLHF. Here the CDR3 DNA reads TGTGCCAGCAGCTTGCTTCCCGGGGGCGGGGGTTCACCCCTCCACTTT.

J is TRBJ2-1 and V is TRBV9; 9 bases are a match to TRBD1. After removal of 4 bases from V and 4 bases from J, the junction contained 18 bases not matched to a gene. This CDR3 contains 19 residues. Per the germline V gene, CDR1 is SGDLS and CDR2 is YYNGEE. The CDR3 DNA reads as TGTGCCAGCAGCCCACCATTCGGTTACGGGACAGGGATATACAATGAGCAGTTCTTC. Translation gives CASSPPFGYGTGIYNEQFF.

This rearrangement joins TRBV2 to TRBJ2-1; the D gene is possibly TRBD2 (6 bases). CDR1 and CDR2 from the germline V gene are SNHLY and FYNNEI. Trimming shortened V by 2 bases and J by 8 bases, and 7 bases separated the two germline ends. CDR3 length: 12 amino acids. DNA of the CDR3: TGTGCCAGCAGTGAATCGGGGGATGAGCAGTTCTTC. Translating gives CASSESGDEQFF. The entire variable domain, with the rest obtained from reference TRBV2 and TRBJ2-1, is as follows: EPEVTQTPSHQVTQMGQEVILRCVPISNHLYFYWYRQILGQKVEFLVSFYNNEISEKSEIFDDQFSVERPDGSNFTLKIRSTKLEDSAMYFCASSESGDEQFFGPGTRLTVL.

This rearrangement joins TRBV5-4 to TRBJ2-7, with 7 bases lining up with TRBD1. This CDR3 is built from 17 residues. The ends lost 4 bases at V and 2 bases at J; junction bases unmatched: 15. Looked up from germline, CDR1 is SGHNT and CDR2 is YYREEE (reference sequence). CDR3 sequence reads: CASSPGPTGDGAYEQYF. The CDR3 DNA reads TGTGCCAGCAGCCCGGGCCCTACAGGGGATGGGGCCTACGAGCAGTACTTC.

The chain is built from TRBV10-3 and TRBJ2-5, with D possibly being TRBD1 (6 bases). The V end was cut by 7 bases, the J end by 5 bases, with 14 bases between. The germline V gene encodes CDR1 ENHRY and CDR2 SYGVKD. This CDR3 is built from 13 residues. The CDR3 bases are TGTGCCATCAACAGGGAGCCGGAGGAGACCCAGTACTTC. This translates into CAINREPEETQYF.

The chain recombines TRBV2 with TRBJ2-3; 8 bases align to TRBD1. V lost 5 bases to trimming and J lost 3 bases; unmatched junction nucleotides: 7. CDR3 length equals 15 residues. In germline, CDR1 is SNHLY, CDR2 FYNNEI. CDR3 region: CASSKQGVGTDTQYF. Written as DNA, the CDR3 is TGTGCCAGCAGTAAACAGGGGGTCGGGACAGATACGCAGTATTTT. Based on the CDR3 plus reference TRBV2 and TRBJ2-3, the full variable domain is EPEVTQTPSHQVTQMGQEVILRCVPISNHLYFYWYRQILGQKVEFLVSFYNNEISEKSEIFDDQFSVERPDGSNFTLKIRSTKLEDSAMYFCASSKQGVGTDTQYFGPGTRLTVL.

The chain joins TRBV5-6 to TRBJ2-2; D gene uncertain. Germline values: CDR1 SGHDT, CDR2 YYEEEE. V lost 2 bases and J lost 5, with 13 bases in between. CDR3 length equals 15 residues. CDR3 loop: CASSFNGRETGELFF. The CDR3, as DNA: TGTGCCAGCAGCTTCAATGGGCGAGAAACCGGGGAGCTGTTTTTT.

The chain combines TRBV4-2 with TRBJ2-2, with D perhaps TRBD1 (6 bases). The germline gives CDR1 LGHNA, CDR2 YNFKEQ. The V end was cut by 1 base, the J end by 4 bases, with 7 bases between. This CDR3 has 14 residues. The DNA of the CDR3 is TGTGCCAGCAGCCAAGTGACAGGCACCGGGGAGCTGTTTTTT. Encoded protein: CASSQVTGTGELFF.

The chain combines TRBV6-6 with TRBJ1-6, with a weak D call TRBD1 (5 bases). V was trimmed by 1 base and J by 5 bases, leaving 12 bases between them. The CDR3 totals 16 residues. Germline V CDR1 and CDR2: MNHNY, SVGAGI (reference sequence). In DNA form, the CDR3 reads TGTGCCAGCAGTTACTTCCCTCGGGGGAATAATTCACCCCTCCACTTT. Encoded protein: CASSYFPRGNNSPLHF.

Written as DNA, the CDR3 is TGCGCCAGCAGCTTAGCCCCCGGAGGGCTCCTATACGAGCAGTACTTC. This sequence encodes CASSLAPGGLLYEQYF. The chain couples TRBV5-1 to TRBJ2-7; D perhaps matches TRBD2 (6 bases). CDR1 is SGHRS and CDR2 is YFSETQ in the germline V gene. V lost 2 bases to trimming and J lost 4 bases, with 19 bases between them. The CDR3 spans 16 residues.

This clone was counted between two and nine times. The V call is TRBV2, the J call TRBJ1-1; D is possibly TRBD1 (5 bases). The length of the CDR3 is 14 residues. CDR1 and CDR2 from the germline V gene are SNHLY and FYNNEI. The V gene lost 7 bases and the J gene lost 1 base, with 13 bases spanning the gap. In DNA form, the CDR3 reads TGTGCCAGCACCAGGGATCTGCGGAACACTGAAGCTTTCTTT. Translated: CASTRDLRNTEAFF.

The CDR3 is CASSPGTSGEQYF. The CDR3 DNA reads TGTGCCAGCAGCCCGGGGACTAGCGGCGAGCAGTACTTC. The V gene is TRBV3-1 (or the pseudogene TRBV3-2), the J gene TRBJ2-7; TRBD2 agrees at 11 bases. J was trimmed by 6 bases and V by 4 bases; bases with no gene match: 2. The CDR3 has 13 amino acids. Germline V CDR1 and CDR2: LGHDT, YNNKEL (reference sequence).

This chain connects TRBV6-2 or TRBV6-3 to TRBJ1-2; D ambiguous. The V end was cut by 7 bases, the J end by 0 bases, with 15 bases between. CDR3 size: 15 residues. CDR1 and CDR2 from the germline V gene are MNHEY and SVGEGT. Written as DNA, the CDR3 is TGTGCCAGCACCCCGTACGCGAGGGCTAACTATGGCTACACCTTC. It codes for CASTPYARANYGYTF.

The gene calls are TRBV4-1 and TRBJ2-1; 10 nucleotides agree with TRBD2. Germline CDR1 MGHRA, CDR2 YSYEKL. This CDR3 is built from 18 residues. V was pared by 3 bases and J by 8 bases, with 16 bases of the junction left unmatched. The CDR3 DNA reads TGCGCCAGCAGCCACATTCTAGCGGGAGTTATTAATCGGGATGAGCAGTTCTTC. It encodes CASSHILAGVINRDEQFF.